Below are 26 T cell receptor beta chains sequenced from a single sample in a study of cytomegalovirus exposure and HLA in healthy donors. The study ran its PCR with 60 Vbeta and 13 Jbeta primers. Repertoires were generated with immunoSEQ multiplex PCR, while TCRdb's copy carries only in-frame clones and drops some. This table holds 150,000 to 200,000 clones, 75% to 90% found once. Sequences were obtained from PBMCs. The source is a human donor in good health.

The CDR3 spells CASSLDWAASNEKLFF. As DNA, the CDR3 is TGTGCCAGCAGCTTGGACTGGGCAGCCTCTAATGAAAAACTGTTTTTT. This chain uses TRBV5-5 with TRBJ1-4; D is ambiguous. There are 16 residues in the CDR3. Germline V gene sequence: CDR1 SGHKS, CDR2 YYEKEE (reference sequence). Trimming shortened V by 0 bases and J by 3 bases, and 12 bases separated the two germline ends.

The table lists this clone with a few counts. CDR3 nucleotides: TGTGCCAGCAGCTTGGGGTTAGGGGGACAGGGCCGGGGCTACACCTTC. Protein: CASSLGLGGQGRGYTF. The V gene is TRBV5-5, the J gene TRBJ1-2, with TRBD1 matching over 9 bases. The CDR3 has 16 residues. Losses at the gene ends were 0 bases for V and 8 bases for J; bases not matched to a gene: 11. Per the germline V gene, CDR1 is SGHKS and CDR2 is YYEKEE (reference sequence).

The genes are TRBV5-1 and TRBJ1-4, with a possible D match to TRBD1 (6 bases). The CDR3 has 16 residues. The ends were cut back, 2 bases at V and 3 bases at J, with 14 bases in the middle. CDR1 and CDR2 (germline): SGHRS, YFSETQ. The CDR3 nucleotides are TGCGCCAGCAGCTTAACAGGGTCGGAGGCTAATGAAAAACTGTTTTTT. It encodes CASSLTGSEANEKLFF.

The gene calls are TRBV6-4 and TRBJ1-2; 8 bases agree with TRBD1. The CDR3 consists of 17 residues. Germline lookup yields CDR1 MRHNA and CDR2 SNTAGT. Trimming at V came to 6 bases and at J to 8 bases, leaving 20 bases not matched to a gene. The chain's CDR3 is CASRAPTGEVLNSGYTF. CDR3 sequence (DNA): TGTGCCAGCAGGGCCCCGACAGGGGAGGTTCTGAATAGCGGCTACACCTTC.

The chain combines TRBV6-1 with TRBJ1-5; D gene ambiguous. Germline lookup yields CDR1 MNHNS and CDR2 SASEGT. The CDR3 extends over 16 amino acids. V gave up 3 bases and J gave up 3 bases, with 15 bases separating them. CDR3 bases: TGTGCCAGCAGTGATCCGGAGCGGGGTTTCAATCAGCCCCAGCATTTT. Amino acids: CASSDPERGFNQPQHF.

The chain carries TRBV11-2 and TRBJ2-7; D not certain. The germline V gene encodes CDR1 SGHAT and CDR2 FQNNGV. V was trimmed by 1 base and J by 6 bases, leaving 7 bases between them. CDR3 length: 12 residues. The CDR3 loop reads CASSLVSVEQYF. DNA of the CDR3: TGTGCCAGCAGCTTAGTCTCCGTCGAGCAGTACTTC.

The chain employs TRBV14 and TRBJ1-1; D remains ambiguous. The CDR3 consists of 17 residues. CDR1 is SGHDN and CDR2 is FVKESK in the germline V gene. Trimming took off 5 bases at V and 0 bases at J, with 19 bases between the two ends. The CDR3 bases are TGTGCCAGCAGCGAATACCCGGGTCTTTATTTGAACACTGAAGCTTTCTTT. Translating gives CASSEYPGLYLNTEAFF.

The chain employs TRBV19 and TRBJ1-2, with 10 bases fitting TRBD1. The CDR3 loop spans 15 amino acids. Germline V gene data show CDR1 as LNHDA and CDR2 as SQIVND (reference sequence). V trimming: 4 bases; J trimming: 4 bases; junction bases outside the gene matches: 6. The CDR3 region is CASSRGQGTRYGYTF. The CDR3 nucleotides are TGTGCCAGTAGTAGGGGACAGGGGACTCGCTATGGCTACACCTTC.

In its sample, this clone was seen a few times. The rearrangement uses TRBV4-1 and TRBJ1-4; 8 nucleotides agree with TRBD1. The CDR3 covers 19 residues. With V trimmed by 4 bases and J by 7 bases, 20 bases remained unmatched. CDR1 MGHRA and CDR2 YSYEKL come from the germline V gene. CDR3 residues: CASSRVGWTGQGVSEKLFF. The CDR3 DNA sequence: TGCGCCAGCAGCCGAGTGGGCTGGACAGGGCAGGGGGTGAGTGAAAAACTGTTTTTT.

The CDR3 DNA reads TGTGCCAGCAGTGAAGCACGCAGGGCCTATCGTGAAAAACTGTTTTTT. Its protein is CASSEARRAYREKLFF. The gene calls are TRBV2 and TRBJ1-4, with a tentative D call TRBD1 (5 bases). Trimming removed 0 bases at V and 7 bases at J, with 15 bases between. This CDR3 has 16 residues. Germline-derived CDR1 and CDR2 are SNHLY and FYNNEI.

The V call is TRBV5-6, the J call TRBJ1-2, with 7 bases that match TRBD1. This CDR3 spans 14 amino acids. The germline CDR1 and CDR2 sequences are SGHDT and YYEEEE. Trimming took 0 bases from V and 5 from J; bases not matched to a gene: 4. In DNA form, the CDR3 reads TGTGCCAGCAGCTTGGCCAGGGGGATGTATGGCTACACCTTC. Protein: CASSLARGMYGYTF.

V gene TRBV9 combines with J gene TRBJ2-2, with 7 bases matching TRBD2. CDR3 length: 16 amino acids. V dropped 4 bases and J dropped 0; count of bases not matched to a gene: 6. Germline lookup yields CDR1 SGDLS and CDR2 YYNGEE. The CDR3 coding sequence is TGTGCCAGCAGCTCCCCTAGCGGAACGAACACCGGGGAGCTGTTTTTT. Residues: CASSSPSGTNTGELFF.

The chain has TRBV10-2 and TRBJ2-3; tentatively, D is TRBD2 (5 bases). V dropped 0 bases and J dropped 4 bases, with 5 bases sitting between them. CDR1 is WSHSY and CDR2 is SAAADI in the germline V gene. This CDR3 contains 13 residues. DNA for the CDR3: TGCGCCAGCAGTGAGTCGCGGGCAGATACGCAGTATTTT. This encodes CASSESRADTQYF.

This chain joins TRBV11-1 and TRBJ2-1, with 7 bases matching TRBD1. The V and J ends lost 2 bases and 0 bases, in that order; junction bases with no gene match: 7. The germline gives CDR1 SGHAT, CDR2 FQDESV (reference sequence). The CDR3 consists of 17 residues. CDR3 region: CASSLTDRAVSYNEQFF. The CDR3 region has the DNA TGTGCCAGCAGCTTAACCGACAGGGCCGTCTCCTACAATGAGCAGTTCTTC.

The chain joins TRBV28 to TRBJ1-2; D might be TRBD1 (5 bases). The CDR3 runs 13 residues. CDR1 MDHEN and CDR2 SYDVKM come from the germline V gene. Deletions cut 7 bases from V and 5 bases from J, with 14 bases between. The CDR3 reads CASTWGEIYGYTF. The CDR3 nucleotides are TGTGCCAGCACCTGGGGGGAGATATATGGCTACACCTTC.

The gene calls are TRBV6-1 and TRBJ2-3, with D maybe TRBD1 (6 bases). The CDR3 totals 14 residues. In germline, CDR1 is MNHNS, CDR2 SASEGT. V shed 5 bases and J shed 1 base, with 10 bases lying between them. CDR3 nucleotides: TGTGCCAGCAGTCGGACAGTAGGCACAGATACGCAGTATTTT. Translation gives CASSRTVGTDTQYF.

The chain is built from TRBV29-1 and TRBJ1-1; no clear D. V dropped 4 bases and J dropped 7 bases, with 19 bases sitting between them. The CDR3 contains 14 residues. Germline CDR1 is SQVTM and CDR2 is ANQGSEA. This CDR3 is CSVGSARGSDEAFF. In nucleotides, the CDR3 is TGCAGCGTTGGTTCGGCCCGGGGATCTGATGAAGCTTTCTTT.

The CDR3 loop reads CASSERGPYEQYF. The DNA of the CDR3 is TGTGCCAGCAGCGAGCGGGGTCCCTACGAGCAGTACTTC. The chain uses TRBV7-2 and TRBJ2-7; 7 bases are a match to TRBD2. Per germline, CDR1 SGHTA and CDR2 FQGNSA. This CDR3 comprises 13 residues. The ends lost 5 bases at V and 2 bases at J; junction bases unmatched: 3.

Here the CDR3 reads CASRSPGGLGGYTF. In DNA, the CDR3 is TGTGCCAGTAGGAGTCCAGGGGGCCTGGGGGGCTACACCTTC. V and J are TRBV19 and TRBJ1-2, with 8 bases aligning to TRBD1. Trimming cost V 6 bases and J 8 bases; bases outside gene matches: 11. This CDR3 contains 14 residues. Germline CDR1 reads LNHDA; CDR2 reads SQIVND (reference sequence).

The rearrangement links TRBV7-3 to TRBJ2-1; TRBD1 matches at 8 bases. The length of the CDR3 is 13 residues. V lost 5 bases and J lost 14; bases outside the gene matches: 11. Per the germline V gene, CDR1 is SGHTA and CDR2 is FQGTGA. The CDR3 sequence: CASSLQTGEPEFF. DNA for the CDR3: TGTGCCAGCAGCCTACAGACAGGGGAGCCCGAGTTCTTC.

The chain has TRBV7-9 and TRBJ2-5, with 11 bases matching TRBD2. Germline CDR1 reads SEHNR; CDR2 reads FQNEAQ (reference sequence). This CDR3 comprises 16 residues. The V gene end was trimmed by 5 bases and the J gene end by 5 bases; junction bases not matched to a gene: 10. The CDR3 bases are TGTGCCAGCAGCAGGCAGGGACTAGCGGCTGAGGAGACCCAGTACTTC. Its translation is CASSRQGLAAEETQYF.

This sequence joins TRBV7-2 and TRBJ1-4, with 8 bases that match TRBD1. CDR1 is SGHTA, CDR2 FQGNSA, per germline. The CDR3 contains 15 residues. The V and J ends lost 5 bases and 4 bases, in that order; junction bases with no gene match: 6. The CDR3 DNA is TGTGCCAGCAGCCCCAGGACAGGGTTTAATGAAAAACTGTTTTTT. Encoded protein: CASSPRTGFNEKLFF.

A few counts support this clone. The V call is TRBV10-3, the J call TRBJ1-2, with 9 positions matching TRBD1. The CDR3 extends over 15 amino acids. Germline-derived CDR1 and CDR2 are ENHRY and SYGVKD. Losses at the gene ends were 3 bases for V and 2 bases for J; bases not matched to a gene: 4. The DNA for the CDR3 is TGTGCCATCAGTGAAAGACAGGGGGACAACTATGGCTACACCTTC. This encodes CAISERQGDNYGYTF.

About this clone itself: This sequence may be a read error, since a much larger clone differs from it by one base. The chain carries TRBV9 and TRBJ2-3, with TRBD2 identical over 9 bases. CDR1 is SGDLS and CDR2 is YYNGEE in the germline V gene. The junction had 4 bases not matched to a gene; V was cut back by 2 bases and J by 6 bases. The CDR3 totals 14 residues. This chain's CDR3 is CASSVGGGADTQYF. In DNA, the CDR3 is TGTGCCAGCAGCGTGGGCGGGGGGGCTGATACGCAGTATTTT.

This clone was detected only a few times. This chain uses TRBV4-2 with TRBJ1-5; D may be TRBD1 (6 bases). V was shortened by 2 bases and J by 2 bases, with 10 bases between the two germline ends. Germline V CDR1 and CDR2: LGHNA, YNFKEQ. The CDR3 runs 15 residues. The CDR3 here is CASSQTGRGNQPQHF. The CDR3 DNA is TGTGCCAGCAGCCAAACAGGGAGGGGCAATCAGCCCCAGCATTTT.

The CDR3 reads CASSQEYGDTQYF. The CDR3 nucleotides read TGTGCCAGCAGCCAAGAATACGGAGATACGCAGTATTTT. The chain recombines TRBV14 with TRBJ2-3; no reliable D call. The V end was cut by 0 bases, the J end by 5 bases, with 6 bases between. Germline V lookup: CDR1 SGHDN, CDR2 FVKESK. The CDR3 extends over 13 amino acids.